This TCR beta chain originates from a study of T cell responses to AZD1222 COVID-19 vaccine. About this clone itself: Antigen: not known.

The CDR3 totals 17 residues. Germline CDR1 reads PRHDT; CDR2 reads FYEKMQ (reference sequence). Trimming took off 5 bases at V and 0 bases at J, with 17 bases between the two ends. Method: immunoSEQ multiplex PCR; TCRdb's copy keeps in-frame clones and lacks some. The data include around 140,000 clones; the top ten clones carry roughly 2%. Study-wide points: Repertoires were collected only later (after the peak T cell response had occurred). Among those given AZD1222, only five or six were seropositive at baseline. The breadth and depth of Spike-specific TCRs increased once two AZD1222 doses had been given.

This receptor was taken from an adult in good health. The chain employs TRBV13 and TRBJ1-3; D is unclear. What was sequenced was peripheral blood. For the CDR3, the DNA is TGTGCCAGCAGCAGGACCACGGTCGGGAGCTCTGGAAACACCATATATTTT. Translating it yields CASSRTTVGSSGNTIYF.